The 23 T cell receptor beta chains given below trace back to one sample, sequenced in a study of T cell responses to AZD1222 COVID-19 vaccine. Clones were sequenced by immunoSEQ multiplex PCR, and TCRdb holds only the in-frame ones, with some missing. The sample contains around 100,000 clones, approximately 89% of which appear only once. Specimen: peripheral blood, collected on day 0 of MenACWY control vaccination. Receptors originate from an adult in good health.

CDR3 DNA: TGCGCCAGCAGCCGGACAGGGGGCGACGAGCAGTACTTC. Its translation: CASSRTGGDEQYF. The rearrangement links TRBV5-1 to TRBJ2-7, with 11 positions matching TRBD1. CDR1 and CDR2 from the germline V gene are SGHRS and YFSETQ. The CDR3 length is 13 residues. The V segment lost 4 bases and the J segment 5 bases; nucleotides outside the gene matches: 2.

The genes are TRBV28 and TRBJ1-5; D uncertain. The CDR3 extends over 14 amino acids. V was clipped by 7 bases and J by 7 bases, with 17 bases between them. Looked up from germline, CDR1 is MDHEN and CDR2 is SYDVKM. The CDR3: CASTSPQVRQPQHF. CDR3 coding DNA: TGTGCCAGCACCTCGCCCCAGGTGAGACAGCCCCAGCATTTT. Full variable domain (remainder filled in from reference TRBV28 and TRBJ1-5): DVKVTQSSRYLVKRTGEKVFLECVQDMDHENMFWYRQDPGLGLRLIYFSYDVKMKEKGDIPEGYSVSREKKERFSLILESASTNQTSMYLCASTSPQVRQPQHFGDGTRLSIL.

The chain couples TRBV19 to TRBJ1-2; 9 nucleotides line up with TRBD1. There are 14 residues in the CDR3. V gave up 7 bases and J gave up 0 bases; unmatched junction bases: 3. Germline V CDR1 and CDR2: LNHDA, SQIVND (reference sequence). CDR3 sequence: CASTRDRANYGYTF. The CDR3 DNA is TGTGCCAGTACCCGGGACAGGGCTAACTATGGCTACACCTTC.

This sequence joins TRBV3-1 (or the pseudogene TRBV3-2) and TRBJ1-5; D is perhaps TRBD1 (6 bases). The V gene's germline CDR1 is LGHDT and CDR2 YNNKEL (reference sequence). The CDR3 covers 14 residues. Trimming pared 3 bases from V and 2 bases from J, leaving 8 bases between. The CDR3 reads CASSQGAGNQPQHF. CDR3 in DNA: TGTGCCAGCAGCCAGGGGGCTGGCAATCAGCCCCAGCATTTT.

This chain's CDR3 is CASSLWGSHYGYTF. CDR3 DNA sequence: TGCGCCAGCAGCTTGTGGGGGTCCCACTATGGCTACACCTTC. This chain uses TRBV5-1 with TRBJ1-2; a possible D gene is TRBD1 (5 bases). The V gene's germline CDR1 is SGHRS and CDR2 YFSETQ. Trimming removed 1 base from V and 3 bases from J, with 10 bases in between. This CDR3 has 14 amino acids.

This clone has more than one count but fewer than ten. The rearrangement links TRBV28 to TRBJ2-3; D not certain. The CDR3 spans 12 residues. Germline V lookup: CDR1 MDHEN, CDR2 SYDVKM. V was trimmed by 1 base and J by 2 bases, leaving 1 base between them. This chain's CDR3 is CASSLFTDTQYF. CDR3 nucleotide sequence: TGTGCCAGCAGTTTATTCACAGATACGCAGTATTTT.

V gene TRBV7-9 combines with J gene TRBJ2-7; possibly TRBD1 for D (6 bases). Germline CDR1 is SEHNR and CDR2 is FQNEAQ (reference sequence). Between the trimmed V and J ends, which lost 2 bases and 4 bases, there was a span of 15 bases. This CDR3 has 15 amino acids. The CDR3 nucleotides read TGTGCCAGCAGCTTATTAGCAGGGGCCGGTTACGAGCAGTACTTC. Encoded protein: CASSLLAGAGYEQYF.

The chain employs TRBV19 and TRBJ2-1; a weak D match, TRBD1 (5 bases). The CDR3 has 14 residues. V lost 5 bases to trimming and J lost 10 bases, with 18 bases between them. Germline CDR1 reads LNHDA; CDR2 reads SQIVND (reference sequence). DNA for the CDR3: TGTGCCAGTAGTCCCCGCTTCAGGGTTGACGAGCAGTTCTTC. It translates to CASSPRFRVDEQFF.

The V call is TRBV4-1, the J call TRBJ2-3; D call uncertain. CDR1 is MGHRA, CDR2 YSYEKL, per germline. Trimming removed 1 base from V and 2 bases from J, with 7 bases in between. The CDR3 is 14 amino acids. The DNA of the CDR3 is TGCGCCAGCAGCCAAGTCCTGATCACAGATACGCAGTATTTT. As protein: CASSQVLITDTQYF.

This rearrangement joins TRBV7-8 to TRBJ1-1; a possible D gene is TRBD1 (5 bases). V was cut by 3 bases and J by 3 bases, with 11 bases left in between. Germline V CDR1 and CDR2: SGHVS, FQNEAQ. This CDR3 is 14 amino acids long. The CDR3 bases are TGTGCCAGCAGCTTCAGGGAAGGGGACACTGAAGCTTTCTTT. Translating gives CASSFREGDTEAFF.

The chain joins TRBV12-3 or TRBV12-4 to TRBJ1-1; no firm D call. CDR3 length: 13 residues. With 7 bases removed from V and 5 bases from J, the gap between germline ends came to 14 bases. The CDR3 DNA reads TGTGCCAGCACCCACCCCGTGGGAACTGAAGCTTTCTTT. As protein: CASTHPVGTEAFF.

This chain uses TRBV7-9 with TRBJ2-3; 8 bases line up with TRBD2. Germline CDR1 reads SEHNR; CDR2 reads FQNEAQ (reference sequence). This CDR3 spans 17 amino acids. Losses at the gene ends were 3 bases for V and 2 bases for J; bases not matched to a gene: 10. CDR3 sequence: CASSLDLAGGPTDTQYF. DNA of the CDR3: TGTGCCAGCAGCTTGGATCTTGCGGGGGGTCCCACAGATACGCAGTATTTT.

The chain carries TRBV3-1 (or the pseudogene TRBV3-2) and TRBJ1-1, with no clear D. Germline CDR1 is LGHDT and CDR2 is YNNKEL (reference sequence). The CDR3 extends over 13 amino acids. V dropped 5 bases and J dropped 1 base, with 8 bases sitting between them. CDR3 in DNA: TGTGCCAGCAGCGACCTTGGGAACACTGAAGCTTTCTTT. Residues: CASSDLGNTEAFF.

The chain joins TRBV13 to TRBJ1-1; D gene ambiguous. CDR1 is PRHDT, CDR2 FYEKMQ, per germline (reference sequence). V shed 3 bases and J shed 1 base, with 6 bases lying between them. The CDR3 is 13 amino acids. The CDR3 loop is CASSFSWNTEAFF. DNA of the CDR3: TGTGCCAGCAGCTTCTCCTGGAACACTGAAGCTTTCTTT.

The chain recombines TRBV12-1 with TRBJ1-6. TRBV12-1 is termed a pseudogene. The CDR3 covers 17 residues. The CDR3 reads CASRVGRAVRHNSPLHF. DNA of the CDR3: TGTGCCAGCAGGGTTGGGAGGGCCGTGCGCCATAATTCACCCCTCCACTTT.

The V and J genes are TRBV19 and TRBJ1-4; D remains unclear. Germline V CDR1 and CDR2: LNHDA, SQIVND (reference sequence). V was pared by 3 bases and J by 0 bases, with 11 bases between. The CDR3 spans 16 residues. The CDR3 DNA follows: TGTGCCAGTAGTATGGAGGATCCCTCAACTAATGAAAAACTGTTTTTT. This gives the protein CASSMEDPSTNEKLFF.

The CDR3 DNA reads as TGTGCCAGCAGCCAAGATCAGAGAGGCTTGAACACCGGGGAGCTGTTTTTT. Translation: CASSQDQRGLNTGELFF. J is TRBJ2-2 and V is TRBV3-1 (or the pseudogene TRBV3-2); no clear D gene. The CDR3 covers 17 residues. Trimming removed 0 bases from V and 1 base from J, with 12 bases in between. In germline, CDR1 is LGHDT, CDR2 YNNKEL (reference sequence).

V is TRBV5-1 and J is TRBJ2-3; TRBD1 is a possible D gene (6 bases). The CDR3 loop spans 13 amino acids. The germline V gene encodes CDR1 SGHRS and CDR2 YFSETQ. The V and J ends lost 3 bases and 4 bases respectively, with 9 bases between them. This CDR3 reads CASSYGTSDTQYF. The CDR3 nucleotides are TGCGCCAGCAGCTACGGGACATCAGATACGCAGTATTTT.

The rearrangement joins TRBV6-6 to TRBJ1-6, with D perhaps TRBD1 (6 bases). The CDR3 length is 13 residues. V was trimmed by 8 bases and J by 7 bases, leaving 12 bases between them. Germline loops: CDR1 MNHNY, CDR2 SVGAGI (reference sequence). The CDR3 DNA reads TGTGCCAGCCGTAACAGGGAAAATTCACCCCTCCACTTT. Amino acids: CASRNRENSPLHF.

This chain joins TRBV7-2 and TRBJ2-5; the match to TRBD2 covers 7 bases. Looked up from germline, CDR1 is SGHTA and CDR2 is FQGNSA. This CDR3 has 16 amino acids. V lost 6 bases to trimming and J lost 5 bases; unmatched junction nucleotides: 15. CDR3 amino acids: CASSRRLAILTETQYF. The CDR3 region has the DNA TGTGCCAGCAGTCGTAGACTAGCTATTCTTACGGAGACCCAGTACTTC.

CDR3: CASSLGDQGARGYTF. The CDR3, as DNA: TGTGCCAGCAGCTTGGGTGACCAGGGGGCAAGGGGCTACACCTTC. This chain links TRBV5-4 with TRBJ1-2; 8 bases line up with TRBD1. The germline V gene encodes CDR1 SGHNT and CDR2 YYREEE (reference sequence). The V segment lost 0 bases and the J segment 8 bases; nucleotides outside the gene matches: 9. The CDR3 is 15 residues long. Together with reference TRBV5-4 and TRBJ1-2, the CDR3 gives the full variable domain: ETGVTQSPTHLIKTRGQQVTLRCSSQSGHNTVSWYQQALGQGPQFIFQYYREEENGRGNFPPRFSGLQFPNYSSELNVNALELDDSALYLCASSLGDQGARGYTFGSGTRLTVV.

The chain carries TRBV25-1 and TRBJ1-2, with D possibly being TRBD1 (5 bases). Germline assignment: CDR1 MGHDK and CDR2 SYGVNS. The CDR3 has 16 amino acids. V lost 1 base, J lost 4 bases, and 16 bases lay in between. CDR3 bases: TGTGCCAGCAGTGAATCCGGGGCCCTGGTATCCTATGGCTACACCTTC. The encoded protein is CASSESGALVSYGYTF.

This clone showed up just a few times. The CDR3 DNA follows: TGTGCCAGCAGCAGGTATAGCGTGCCCTACGAGCAGTACTTC. It specifies CASSRYSVPYEQYF. The chain links TRBV7-2 to TRBJ2-7, with a possible D match to TRBD2 (5 bases). Germline assignment: CDR1 SGHTA and CDR2 FQGNSA. The CDR3 covers 14 residues. Trimming cost V 5 bases and J 2 bases, with 13 bases left between them. The variable domain in full, with the rest retrieved from reference TRBV7-2 and TRBJ2-7, is GAGVSQSPSNKVTEKGKDVELRCDPISGHTALYWYRQSLGQGLEFLIYFQGNSAPDKSGLPSDRFSAERTGGSVSTLTIQRTQQEDSAVYLCASSRYSVPYEQYFGPGTRLTVT.